Listed below are T cell receptor beta chains from one sample, sequenced in a study of neurological immune-mediated disorders. MiXCR, run by TCRdb on the 5' RACE reads, gives a single entry per CDR3 protein. The sample has roughly 32,000 distinct CDR3 sequences, roughly 14% seen once. Sequenced sample: CD4+ T cells from blood. The receptors were gathered from a female donor with HTLV-1-associated myelopathy (HAM/TSP). CDR3s include the opening cysteine and the closing phenylalanine or tryptophan. The D gene is left open where the match is weak. A row's size may be missing; if present it is once, few, many or a size class.

d_gene: .
abundance: many
v_gene: TRBV6-5
j_gene: TRBJ2-5
CDR3aa: CASTHVGAGGNETQYF
CDR3nt: TGTGCCAGCACTCACGTCGGAGCGGGCGGGAATGAGACCCAGTACTTC

d_gene: .
abundance: large
v_gene: TRBV5-1
j_gene: TRBJ2-7
CDR3aa: CASSLEPDTRLYEQYF
CDR3nt: TGCGCCAGCAGCTTGGAGCCCGACACGAGGCTCTACGAGCAGTACTTC

d_gene: .
abundance: many
v_gene: TRBV11-2
j_gene: TRBJ2-3
CDR3aa: CASSYRAQSTYTQYF
CDR3nt: TGTGCCAGCAGCTATCGGGCCCAAAGCACATATACGCAGTATTTT

d_gene: .
abundance: many
v_gene: TRBV15
j_gene: TRBJ2-7
CDR3aa: CATSRDRAGSSYEQYF
CDR3nt: TGTGCCACCAGCAGAGATCGGGCGGGAAGCTCCTACGAGCAGTACTTC

d_gene: .
abundance: many
v_gene: TRBV18
j_gene: TRBJ1-3
CDR3aa: CASSPGTSFSGNTIYF
CDR3nt: TGTGCCAGCTCACCCGGGACCTCATTCTCTGGAAACACCATATATTTT

d_gene: .
abundance: many
v_gene: TRBV14
j_gene: TRBJ2-1
CDR3aa: CASSRGWNEQFF
CDR3nt: TGTGCCAGCAGCCGAGGGTGGAATGAGCAGTTCTTC

d_gene: TRBD2
abundance: many
v_gene: TRBV20-1
j_gene: TRBJ2-3
CDR3aa: CSARDASGSRTDTQYF
CDR3nt: TGCAGTGCTAGAGATGCAAGCGGGAGTAGGACAGATACGCAGTATTTT

d_gene: TRBD2
abundance: many
v_gene: TRBV5-1
j_gene: TRBJ2-3
CDR3aa: CASSSASGFSTDTQYF
CDR3nt: TGCGCCAGCAGCTCTGCTAGCGGTTTCAGCACAGATACGCAGTATTTT

d_gene: .
abundance: many
v_gene: TRBV11-2
j_gene: TRBJ2-7
CDR3aa: CASSTIKGGLLSYEQYF
CDR3nt: TGTGCCAGCAGCACCATTAAGGGCGGTTTGCTTTCCTACGAGCAGTACTTC

d_gene: TRBD1
abundance: many
v_gene: TRBV20-1
j_gene: TRBJ1-2
CDR3aa: CSPGGGSYGYTF
CDR3nt: TGCAGTCCAGGGGGGGGTAGCTATGGCTACACCTTC

d_gene: .
abundance: .
v_gene: TRBV10-2
j_gene: TRBJ1-4
CDR3aa: CASLGVEREKLFF
CDR3nt: TGCGCCAGCCTGGGGGTGGAACGCGAAAAACTGTTTTTT

d_gene: .
abundance: many
v_gene: TRBV29-1
j_gene: TRBJ2-3
CDR3aa: CSVEDTSPDTQYF
CDR3nt: TGCAGCGTTGAAGATACATCCCCAGATACGCAGTATTTT

d_gene: .
abundance: .
v_gene: TRBV20-1
j_gene: TRBJ2-1
CDR3aa: CSAGDLLGERYNEQFF
CDR3nt: TGCAGTGCTGGAGATCTACTCGGGGAAAGGTACAATGAGCAGTTCTTC

d_gene: .
abundance: many
v_gene: TRBV6-1
j_gene: TRBJ1-5
CDR3aa: CASSSEGRGQPQHF
CDR3nt: TGTGCCAGCAGTAGTGAGGGGCGGGGTCAGCCCCAGCATTTT

d_gene: TRBD1
abundance: many
v_gene: TRBV11-2
j_gene: TRBJ1-2
CDR3aa: CASSTPRTGSYGYTF
CDR3nt: TGTGCCAGCAGCACCCCTCGGACAGGGAGCTATGGCTACACCTTC

d_gene: .
abundance: .
v_gene: TRBV5-1
j_gene: TRBJ2-1
CDR3aa: CASSSRGGGVSGQFF
CDR3nt: TGCGCCAGCAGCTCCCGGGGTGGCGGCGTCAGTGGGCAGTTCTTC

d_gene: .
abundance: many
v_gene: TRBV24-1
j_gene: TRBJ2-2
CDR3aa: CATSDLRDGLGELFF
CDR3nt: TGTGCCACCAGTGATTTGCGGGACGGACTCGGGGAGCTGTTTTTT

d_gene: .
abundance: few
v_gene: TRBV3-1
j_gene: TRBJ2-7
CDR3aa: CASSQGWAEQYF
CDR3nt: TGTGCCAGCAGCCAAGGTTGGGCAGAGCAGTACTTC

d_gene: TRBD2
abundance: many
v_gene: TRBV7-6
j_gene: TRBJ2-2
CDR3aa: CASSSPSGGNTGELFF
CDR3nt: TGTGCCAGCAGCTCACCTAGCGGGGGGAACACCGGGGAGCTGTTTTTT

d_gene: .
abundance: many
v_gene: TRBV7-2
j_gene: TRBJ2-5
CDR3aa: CASSRWEETQYF
CDR3nt: TGTGCCAGCAGCCGCTGGGAAGAGACCCAGTACTTC

d_gene: .
abundance: many
v_gene: TRBV14
j_gene: TRBJ1-2
CDR3aa: CASSPDTFYGYTF
CDR3nt: TGTGCCAGCAGCCCGGACACCTTCTATGGCTACACCTTC

d_gene: TRBD2
abundance: many
v_gene: TRBV20-1
j_gene: TRBJ2-2
CDR3aa: CSATLRGGTGELFF
CDR3nt: TGCAGTGCAACCCTACGCGGGGGCACCGGGGAGCTGTTTTTT

d_gene: .
abundance: many
v_gene: TRBV5-1
j_gene: TRBJ2-2
CDR3aa: CASSLTRERTGELFF
CDR3nt: TGCGCCAGCAGTCTTACTAGGGAAAGGACCGGGGAGCTGTTTTTT

d_gene: TRBD2
abundance: many
v_gene: TRBV7-3
j_gene: TRBJ2-1
CDR3aa: CASSLAGGPGGNEQFF
CDR3nt: TGTGCCAGCAGCCTAGCGGGAGGGCCGGGTGGCAATGAGCAGTTCTTC

d_gene: TRBD1
abundance: .
v_gene: TRBV2
j_gene: TRBJ2-7
CDR3aa: CDSSDGRGSYEQYF
CDR3nt: TGTGACAGCAGTGATGGCAGGGGGTCCTACGAGCAGTACTTC

d_gene: TRBD1
abundance: many
v_gene: TRBV20-1
j_gene: TRBJ2-7
CDR3aa: CSANTGGSYEQYF
CDR3nt: TGCAGTGCTAATACAGGGGGCTCCTACGAGCAGTACTTC

d_gene: .
abundance: many
v_gene: TRBV29-1
j_gene: TRBJ2-7
CDR3aa: CSVGGFSYEQYF
CDR3nt: TGCAGCGTTGGCGGTTTCTCCTACGAGCAGTACTTC

d_gene: .
abundance: many
v_gene: TRBV7-9
j_gene: TRBJ1-1
CDR3aa: CASSPRTEAGNTEAFF
CDR3nt: TGTGCCAGCAGCCCCCGGACAGAAGCGGGGAACACTGAAGCTTTCTTT

d_gene: .
abundance: medium-sized
v_gene: TRBV6-5
j_gene: TRBJ2-2
CDR3aa: CASSYSTPLTGELFF
CDR3nt: TGTGCCAGCAGTTACTCGACCCCACTCACCGGGGAGCTGTTTTTT

d_gene: TRBD2
abundance: .
v_gene: TRBV7-2
j_gene: TRBJ2-3
CDR3aa: CASSQGGGVTDTQYF
CDR3nt: TGTGCCAGCAGCCAGGGTGGGGGGGTCACAGATACGCAGTATTTT

d_gene: .
abundance: many
v_gene: TRBV20-1
j_gene: TRBJ1-2
CDR3aa: CSAAKGGYGYTF
CDR3nt: TGCAGTGCCGCGAAGGGCGGCTATGGCTACACCTTC

d_gene: .
abundance: many
v_gene: TRBV12-3/TRBV12-4
j_gene: TRBJ2-7
CDR3aa: CASTRGLYEQYF
CDR3nt: TGTGCCAGCACTAGGGGCTTGTACGAGCAGTACTTC

d_gene: .
abundance: medium-sized
v_gene: TRBV5-1
j_gene: TRBJ2-5
CDR3aa: CASSLVGTLETQYF
CDR3nt: TGCGCCAGCAGCTTGGTGGGGACCCTGGAGACCCAGTACTTC

d_gene: TRBD1
abundance: many
v_gene: TRBV5-1
j_gene: TRBJ1-1
CDR3aa: CASRLNRGEAFF
CDR3nt: TGCGCCAGCAGACTAAACAGGGGAGAAGCTTTCTTT

d_gene: .
abundance: many
v_gene: TRBV7-3
j_gene: TRBJ1-1
CDR3aa: CASSSQGNTEAFF
CDR3nt: TGTGCCAGCAGCTCACAGGGGAACACTGAAGCTTTCTTT

d_gene: .
abundance: many
v_gene: TRBV20-1
j_gene: TRBJ1-6
CDR3aa: CSARDIISRDSPLHF
CDR3nt: TGCAGTGCTAGGGATATAATTTCGAGGGATTCACCCCTCCACTTT

d_gene: TRBD2
abundance: many
v_gene: TRBV4-1
j_gene: TRBJ2-3
CDR3aa: CASSQAPSGSTDTQYF
CDR3nt: TGCGCCAGCAGCCAAGCTCCTAGCGGAAGCACAGATACGCAGTATTTT

d_gene: .
abundance: many
v_gene: TRBV20-1
j_gene: TRBJ2-1
CDR3aa: CSARDLGEQFF
CDR3nt: TGCAGTGCTAGAGATCTGGGTGAGCAGTTCTTC

d_gene: TRBD1
abundance: many
v_gene: TRBV5-4
j_gene: TRBJ2-1
CDR3aa: CASSAGTGTYNEQFF
CDR3nt: TGTGCCAGCAGTGCCGGGACAGGGACCTACAATGAGCAGTTCTTC

d_gene: .
abundance: many
v_gene: TRBV7-2
j_gene: TRBJ2-1
CDR3aa: CASSPLTVLGEQFF
CDR3nt: TGTGCCAGCAGCCCCCTAACGGTTTTAGGTGAGCAGTTCTTC

d_gene: TRBD1
abundance: many
v_gene: TRBV6-6
j_gene: TRBJ2-1
CDR3aa: CASTLQGLDEQFF
CDR3nt: TGTGCCAGCACCCTACAGGGGCTGGATGAGCAGTTCTTC

d_gene: .
abundance: medium-sized
v_gene: TRBV5-4
j_gene: TRBJ1-1
CDR3aa: CASSLTGNTEAFF
CDR3nt: TGTGCCAGCAGCTTGACAGGGAACACTGAAGCTTTCTTT

d_gene: .
abundance: many
v_gene: TRBV15
j_gene: TRBJ2-3
CDR3aa: CATSLLGGRADTQYF
CDR3nt: TGTGCCACCAGCTTACTGGGGGGTAGGGCAGATACGCAGTATTTT

d_gene: TRBD1
abundance: .
v_gene: TRBV29-1
j_gene: TRBJ1-2
CDR3aa: CSVWTGLYEYTF
CDR3nt: TGCAGCGTATGGACAGGGCTCTATGAATACACCTTC